The rows below give T cell receptor beta chains drawn from one sample of a study of T cell repertoires in cytomegalovirus infection. A single record per CDR3 protein comes from TCRdb applying MiXCR to the reads. The table lists roughly 180,000 distinct CDR3 sequences, about 20% of them singletons, with about 25% in the top ten. No cognate antigen is known for these TCRs. The sequences come from CD8+ T cells from cultured PBMCs, collected from culture after CMV antigen stimulation. All receptors come from a human donor in good health (CMV status not recorded). Some clones in this sample may be carry-over from other donors' samples. Both conserved end residues are trimmed from each CDR3.

V	J	CDR3
TRBV12-3/TRBV12-4	TRBJ1-3	ASSGTAGNTIY
TRBV6-5	TRBJ1-5	ASSTTGVNQPQH
TRBV6-6	TRBJ1-1	ASSHYDRNTEAF
TRBV7-8	TRBJ1-2	ASSPNPGTGVLNYGYT
TRBV19	TRBJ2-1	ASSMVGGYSSYNEQF
TRBV3-1	TRBJ2-2	ASSQLTAKNGELF
TRBV7-8	TRBJ1-1	ASNGLMNTEAF
TRBV7-2	TRBJ1-1	ASSFFLQGYTEAF
TRBV5-4	TRBJ2-3	ASRPASLGNTDTQY
TRBV19	TRBJ1-1	ASSYRGRGMNTEAF
TRBV2	TRBJ1-3	ASSEDRVFSGNTIY
TRBV7-2	TRBJ1-6	ASSLGRREGETTYNSPLH
TRBV11-3	TRBJ2-7	ASSLGAATIYEQY
TRBV7-9	TRBJ2-1	ASGLGANEQF
TRBV15	TRBJ1-4	ATSRDLGAPTNEKLF
TRBV7-2	TRBJ2-3	ASSSGTSGLTDTQY
TRBV7-2	TRBJ1-3	ASSLIVAAGNSGNTIY
TRBV27	TRBJ1-4	ASSLGGQRHNEKLF
TRBV12-3/TRBV12-4	TRBJ1-2	ATSSVSYT
TRBV27	TRBJ2-7	ASSLSYPTGGSYEQY
TRBV7-8	TRBJ1-5	ASSHRQGYSNQPQH
TRBV18	TRBJ1-2	ASSPPTGGGNYGYT
TRBV24-1	TRBJ2-3	ATSDSTGESWTDTQY
TRBV7-2	TRBJ2-7	ASSLRSAYEQY
TRBV4-1	TRBJ2-3	ASSQGGQGDTDTQC
TRBV29-1	TRBJ2-1	SVDHHATRVMV
TRBV6-2/TRBV6-3	TRBJ1-2	ASSSVGGQGSYGYT
TRBV7-2	TRBJ2-3	ASSSKRTSGGGTDTQY
TRBV4-1	TRBJ1-5	ASSQGGPRPQH
TRBV2	TRBJ2-5	ASSEANLWETQY
TRBV6-2/TRBV6-3	TRBJ2-7	ASIPGQGVYEQY
TRBV6-2/TRBV6-3	TRBJ2-2	ASSSPEGGGELF